This T cell receptor beta chain was captured in a study of T-cell reconstitution after alpha-beta-depleted transplantation in children. Ten or more counts support this clonotype. The CDR3 has 15 residues. V lost 7 bases and J lost 4; bases outside the gene matches: 2. Germline CDR1 and CDR2: ENHRY and SYGVKD. The library targeted TCRbeta and was prepared with unique molecular identifiers. Each CDR3 protein is one row after TCRdb ran MiXCR on the PCR reads. The repertoire holds about 600,000 distinct CDR3 sequences, with 10% to 13% as singletons. The chain employs TRBV10-3 and TRBJ2-3; 16 bases fit TRBD2. This sequence originates from a human donor who donated a stem cell graft to a child with acute myeloid leukemia. Sequenced material: PBMCs from the stem cell graft donor, taken from the stem cell graft. For the CDR3, the DNA is TGTGCCATCATGGGACTAGCGGGAGGGGCAGATACGCAGTATTTT. Encoded protein: CAIMGLAGGADTQYF.